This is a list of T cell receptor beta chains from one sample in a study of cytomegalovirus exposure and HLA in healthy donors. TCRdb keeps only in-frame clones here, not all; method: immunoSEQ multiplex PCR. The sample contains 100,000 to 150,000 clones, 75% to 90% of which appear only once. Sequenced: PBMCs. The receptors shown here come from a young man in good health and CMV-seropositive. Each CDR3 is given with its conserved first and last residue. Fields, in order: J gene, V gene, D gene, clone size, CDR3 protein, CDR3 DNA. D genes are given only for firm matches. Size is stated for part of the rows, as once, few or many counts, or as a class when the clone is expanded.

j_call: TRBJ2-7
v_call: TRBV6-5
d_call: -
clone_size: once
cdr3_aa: CASTPVGGRHEQYF
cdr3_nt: TGTGCCAGCACCCCAGTAGGGGGAAGGCACGAGCAGTACTTC

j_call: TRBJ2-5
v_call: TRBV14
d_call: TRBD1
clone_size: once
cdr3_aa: CASSQRTGGLETQYF
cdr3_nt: TGTGCCAGCAGCCAGCGAACAGGGGGCCTTGAGACCCAGTACTTC

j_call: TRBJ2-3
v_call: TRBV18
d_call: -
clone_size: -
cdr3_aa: CASSPSTDTQYF
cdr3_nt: TGTGCCAGCTCACCCTCCACAGATACGCAGTATTTT

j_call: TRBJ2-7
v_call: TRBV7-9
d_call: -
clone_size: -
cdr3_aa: CASSPTRPQARVGYEQYF
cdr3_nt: TGTGCCAGCAGCCCCACCCGTCCACAGGCCAGAGTCGGGTACGAGCAGTACTTC

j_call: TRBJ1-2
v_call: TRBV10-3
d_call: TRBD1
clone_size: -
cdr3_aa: CAISAGDRDYGYTF
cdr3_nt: TGTGCCATCAGTGCGGGGGACAGGGACTATGGCTACACCTTC

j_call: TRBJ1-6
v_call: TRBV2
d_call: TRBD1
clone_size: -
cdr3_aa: CASSRDRGNSPLHF
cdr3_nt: TGTGCCAGCAGTAGGGACAGGGGTAATTCACCCCTCCACTTT

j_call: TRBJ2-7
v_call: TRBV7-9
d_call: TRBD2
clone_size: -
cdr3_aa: CATLGTSGAYEQYF
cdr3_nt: TGTGCCACCCTAGGGACTAGCGGGGCCTACGAGCAGTACTTC

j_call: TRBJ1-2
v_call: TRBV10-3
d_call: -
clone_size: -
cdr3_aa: CASYNVRTNGRGGYTF
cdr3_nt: TGTGCCTCTTATAATGTCAGGACTAATGGAAGAGGCGGCTACACCTTC

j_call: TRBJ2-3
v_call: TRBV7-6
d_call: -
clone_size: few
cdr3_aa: CASSQRVGGGSTDTQYF
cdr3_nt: TGTGCCAGCAGCCAGAGGGTAGGGGGGGGCAGCACAGATACGCAGTATTTT

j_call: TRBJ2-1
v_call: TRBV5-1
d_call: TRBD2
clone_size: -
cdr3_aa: CASSSGLAPYNEQFF
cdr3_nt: TGCGCCAGCAGCTCAGGACTAGCCCCCTACAATGAGCAGTTCTTC

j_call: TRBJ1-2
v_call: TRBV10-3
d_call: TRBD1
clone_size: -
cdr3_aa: CAISLRDREGRGYGYTF
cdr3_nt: TGTGCCATCAGCCTCCGGGACAGGGAGGGTCGGGGCTATGGCTACACCTTC

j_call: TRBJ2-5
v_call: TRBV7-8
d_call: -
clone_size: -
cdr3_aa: CASSFRLGSQETQYF
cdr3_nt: TGTGCCAGCAGCTTTCGACTAGGGTCACAGGAGACCCAGTACTTC

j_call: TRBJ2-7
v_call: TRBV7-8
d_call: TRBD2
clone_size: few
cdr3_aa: CASSLIAGASYEQYF
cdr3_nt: TGTGCCAGCAGCTTAATAGCGGGGGCCTCCTACGAGCAGTACTTC

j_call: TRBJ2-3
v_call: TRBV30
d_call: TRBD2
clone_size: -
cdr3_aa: CAWSSPSLAGGNTDTQYF
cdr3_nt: TGTGCCTGGAGTTCCCCCTCTCTAGCGGGGGGGAACACAGATACGCAGTATTTT

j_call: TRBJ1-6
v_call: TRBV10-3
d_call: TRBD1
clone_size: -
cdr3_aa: CAIARGQDSPLHF
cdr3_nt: TGTGCCATCGCTAGGGGGCAGGATTCACCCCTCCACTTT

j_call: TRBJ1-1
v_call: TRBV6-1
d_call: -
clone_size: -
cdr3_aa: CASSHDWMSAPEAFF
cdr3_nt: TGTGCCAGCAGCCACGACTGGATGTCTGCTCCTGAAGCTTTCTTT

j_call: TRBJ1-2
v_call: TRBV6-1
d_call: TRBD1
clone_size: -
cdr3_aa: CASSGSGTGLRGYTF
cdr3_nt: TGTGCCAGCAGCGGGTCCGGGACAGGGCTTCGGGGCTACACCTTC

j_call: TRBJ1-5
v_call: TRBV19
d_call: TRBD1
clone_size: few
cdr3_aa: CATSGTGNQPQHF
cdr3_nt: TGTGCCACTTCCGGGACAGGGAATCAGCCCCAGCATTTT

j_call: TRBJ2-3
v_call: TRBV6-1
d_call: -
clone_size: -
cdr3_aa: CASSPGGSTDTQYF
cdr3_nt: TGTGCCAGCAGTCCAGGGGGGAGCACAGATACGCAGTATTTT

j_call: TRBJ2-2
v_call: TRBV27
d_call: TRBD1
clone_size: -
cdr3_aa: CASSLFTGAGELFF
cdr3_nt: TGTGCCAGCAGTTTATTTACAGGGGCCGGGGAGCTGTTTTTT

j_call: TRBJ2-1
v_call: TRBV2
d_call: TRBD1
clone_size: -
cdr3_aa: CASSTGTGVNEQFF
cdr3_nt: TGTGCCAGCAGTACCGGGACAGGGGTGAATGAGCAGTTCTTC

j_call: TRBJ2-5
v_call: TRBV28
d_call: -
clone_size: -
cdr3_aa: CASSATGIRVSQYF
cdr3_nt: TGTGCCAGCAGCGCTACAGGGATTAGAGTCTCCCAGTACTTC

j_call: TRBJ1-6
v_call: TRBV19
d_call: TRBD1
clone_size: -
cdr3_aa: CASRLRDRGSYNSPLHF
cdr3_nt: TGTGCCAGTAGGCTCCGGGACAGGGGTTCCTATAATTCACCCCTCCACTTT

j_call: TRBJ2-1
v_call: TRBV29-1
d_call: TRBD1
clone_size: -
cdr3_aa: CSVDGTGGNEQFF
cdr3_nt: TGCAGCGTTGATGGGACAGGGGGCAATGAGCAGTTCTTC

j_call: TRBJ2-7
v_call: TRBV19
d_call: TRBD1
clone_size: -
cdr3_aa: CASSIGDSGAYEQYF
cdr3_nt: TGTGCCAGTAGTATAGGGGACAGCGGAGCTTACGAGCAGTACTTC

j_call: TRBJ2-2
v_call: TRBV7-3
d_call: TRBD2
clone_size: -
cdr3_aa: CASSLGRTSGAGELFF
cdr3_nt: TGTGCCAGCAGCTTAGGGCGGACTAGCGGGGCCGGGGAGCTGTTTTTT

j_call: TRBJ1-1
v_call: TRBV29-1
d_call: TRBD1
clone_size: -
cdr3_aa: CSVPGTGDKVEAFF
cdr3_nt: TGCAGCGTGCCCGGGACAGGGGATAAAGTTGAAGCTTTCTTT

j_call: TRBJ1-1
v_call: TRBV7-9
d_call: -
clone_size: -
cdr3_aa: CASSRIQGNTEAFF
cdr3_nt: TGTGCCAGCAGCCGAATACAGGGGAACACTGAAGCTTTCTTT

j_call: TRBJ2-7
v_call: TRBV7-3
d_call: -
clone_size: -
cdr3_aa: CASSPEQGTPREQYF
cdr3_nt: TGTGCCAGCAGCCCTGAACAGGGGACTCCTCGCGAGCAGTACTTC